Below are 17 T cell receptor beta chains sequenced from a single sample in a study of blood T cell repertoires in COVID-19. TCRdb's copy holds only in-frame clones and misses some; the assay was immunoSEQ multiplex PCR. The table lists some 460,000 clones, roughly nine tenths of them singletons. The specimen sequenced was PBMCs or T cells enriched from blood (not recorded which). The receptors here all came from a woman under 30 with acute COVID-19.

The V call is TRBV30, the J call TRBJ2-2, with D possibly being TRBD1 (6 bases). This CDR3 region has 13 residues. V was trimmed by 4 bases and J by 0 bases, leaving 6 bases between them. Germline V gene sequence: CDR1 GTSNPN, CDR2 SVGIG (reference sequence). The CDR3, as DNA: TGTGCCTGGAAGGGGGCGAACACCGGGGAGCTGTTTTTT. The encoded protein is CAWKGANTGELFF.

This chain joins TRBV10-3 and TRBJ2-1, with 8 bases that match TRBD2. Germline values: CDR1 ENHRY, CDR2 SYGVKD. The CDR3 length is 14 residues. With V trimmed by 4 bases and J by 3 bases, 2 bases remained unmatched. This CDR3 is CAISGREGYNEQFF. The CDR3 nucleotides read TGTGCCATCAGTGGTCGGGAGGGCTACAATGAGCAGTTCTTC.

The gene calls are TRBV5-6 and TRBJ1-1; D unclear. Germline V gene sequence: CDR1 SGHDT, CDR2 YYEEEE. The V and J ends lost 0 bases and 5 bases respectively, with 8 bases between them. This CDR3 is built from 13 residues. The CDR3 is CASSLEERTEAFF. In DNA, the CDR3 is TGTGCCAGCAGCTTGGAAGAACGGACTGAAGCTTTCTTT.

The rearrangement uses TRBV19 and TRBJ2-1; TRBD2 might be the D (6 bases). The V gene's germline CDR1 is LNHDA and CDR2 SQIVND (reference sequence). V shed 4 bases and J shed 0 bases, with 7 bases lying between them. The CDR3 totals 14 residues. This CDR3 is CASSREVSYNEQFF. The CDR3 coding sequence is TGTGCCAGTAGTAGGGAGGTCTCCTACAATGAGCAGTTCTTC.

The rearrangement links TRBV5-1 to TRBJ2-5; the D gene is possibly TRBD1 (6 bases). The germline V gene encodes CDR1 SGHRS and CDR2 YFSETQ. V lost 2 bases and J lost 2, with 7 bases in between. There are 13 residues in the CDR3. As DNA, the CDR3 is TGCGCCAGCAGCTTCGGACAGCAAGAGACCCAGTACTTC. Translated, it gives CASSFGQQETQYF.

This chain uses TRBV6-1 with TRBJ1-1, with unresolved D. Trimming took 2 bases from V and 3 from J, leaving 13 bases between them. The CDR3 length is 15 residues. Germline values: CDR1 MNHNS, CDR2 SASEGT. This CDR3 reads CASSEILRIDTEAFF. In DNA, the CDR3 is TGTGCCAGCAGTGAAATCTTGCGTATAGACACTGAAGCTTTCTTT.

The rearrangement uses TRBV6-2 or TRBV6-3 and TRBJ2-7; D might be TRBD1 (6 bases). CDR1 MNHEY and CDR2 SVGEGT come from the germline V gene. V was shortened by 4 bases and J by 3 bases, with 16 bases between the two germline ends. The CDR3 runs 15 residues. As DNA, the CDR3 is TGTGCCAGCAGTTTCCCGCGGGCAGGGGTCTACGAGCAGTACTTC. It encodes CASSFPRAGVYEQYF.

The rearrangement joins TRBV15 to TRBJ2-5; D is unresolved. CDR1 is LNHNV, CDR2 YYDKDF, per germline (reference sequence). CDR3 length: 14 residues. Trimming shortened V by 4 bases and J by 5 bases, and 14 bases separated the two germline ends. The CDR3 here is CATSMAVPRETQYF. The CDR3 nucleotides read TGTGCCACCAGCATGGCGGTCCCCCGGGAGACCCAGTACTTC. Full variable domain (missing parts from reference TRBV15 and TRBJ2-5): DAMVIQNPRYQVTQFGKPVTLSCSQTLNHNVMYWYQQKSSQAPKLLFHYYDKDFNNEADTPDNFQSRRPNTSFCFLDIRSPGLGDTAMYLCATSMAVPRETQYFGPGTRLLVL.

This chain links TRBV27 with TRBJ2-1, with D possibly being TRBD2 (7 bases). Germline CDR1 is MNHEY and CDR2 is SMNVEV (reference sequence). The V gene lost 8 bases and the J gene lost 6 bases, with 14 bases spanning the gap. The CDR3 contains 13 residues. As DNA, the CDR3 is TGTGCCAGCGGGAGGGGGGTTGCCAATGAGCAGTTCTTC. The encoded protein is CASGRGVANEQFF.

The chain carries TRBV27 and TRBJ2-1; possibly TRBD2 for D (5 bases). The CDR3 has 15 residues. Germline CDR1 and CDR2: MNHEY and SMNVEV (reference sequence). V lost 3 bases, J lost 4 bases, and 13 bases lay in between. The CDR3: CASSFFGKSYNEQFF. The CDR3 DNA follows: TGTGCCAGCAGTTTTTTCGGGAAGTCGTACAATGAGCAGTTCTTC.

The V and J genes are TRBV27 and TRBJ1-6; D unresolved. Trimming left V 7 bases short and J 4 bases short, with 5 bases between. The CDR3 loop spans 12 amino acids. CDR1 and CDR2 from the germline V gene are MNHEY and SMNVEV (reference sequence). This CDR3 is CASTQYNSPLHF. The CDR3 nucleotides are TGTGCCAGCACCCAGTATAATTCACCCCTCCACTTT.

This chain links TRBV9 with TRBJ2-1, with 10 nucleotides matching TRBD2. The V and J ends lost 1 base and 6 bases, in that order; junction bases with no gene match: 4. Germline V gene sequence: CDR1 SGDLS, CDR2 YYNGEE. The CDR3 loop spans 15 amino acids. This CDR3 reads CASSVTLAGINEQFF. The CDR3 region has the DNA TGTGCCAGCAGCGTAACACTAGCGGGGATCAATGAGCAGTTCTTC.

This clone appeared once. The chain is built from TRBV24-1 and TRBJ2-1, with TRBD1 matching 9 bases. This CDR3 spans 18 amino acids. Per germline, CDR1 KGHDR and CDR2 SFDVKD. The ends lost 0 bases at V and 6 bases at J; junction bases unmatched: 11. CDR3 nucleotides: TGTGCCACCAGTGATTTGCGAGGACAGGGGAAGAATGTCAATGAGCAGTTCTTC. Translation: CATSDLRGQGKNVNEQFF.

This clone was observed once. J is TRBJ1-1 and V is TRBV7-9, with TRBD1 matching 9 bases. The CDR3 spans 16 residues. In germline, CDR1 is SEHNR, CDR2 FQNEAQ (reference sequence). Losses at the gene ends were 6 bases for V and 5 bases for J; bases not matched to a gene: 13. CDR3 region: CASSSATGGARTEAFF. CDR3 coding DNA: TGTGCCAGCAGTTCAGCAACAGGGGGCGCGAGGACTGAAGCTTTCTTT. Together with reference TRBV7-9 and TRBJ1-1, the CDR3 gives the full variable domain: DTGVSQNPRHKITKRGQNVTFRCDPISEHNRLYWYRQTLGQGPEFLTYFQNEAQLEKSRLLSDRFSAERPKGSFSTLEIQRTEQGDSAMYLCASSSATGGARTEAFFGQGTRLTVV.

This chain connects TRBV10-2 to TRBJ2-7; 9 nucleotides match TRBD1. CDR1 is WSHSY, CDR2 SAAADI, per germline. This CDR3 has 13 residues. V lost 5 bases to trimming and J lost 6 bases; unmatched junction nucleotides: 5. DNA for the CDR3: TGCGCCAGCAGTCCGGGACAGGGCGGCGAGCAGTACTTC. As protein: CASSPGQGGEQYF.

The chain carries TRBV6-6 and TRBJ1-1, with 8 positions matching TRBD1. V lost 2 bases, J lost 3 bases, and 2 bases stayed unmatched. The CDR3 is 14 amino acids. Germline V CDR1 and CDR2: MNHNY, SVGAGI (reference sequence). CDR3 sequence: CASSYGQGDTEAFF. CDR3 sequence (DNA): TGTGCCAGCAGTTACGGACAGGGTGACACTGAAGCTTTCTTT.

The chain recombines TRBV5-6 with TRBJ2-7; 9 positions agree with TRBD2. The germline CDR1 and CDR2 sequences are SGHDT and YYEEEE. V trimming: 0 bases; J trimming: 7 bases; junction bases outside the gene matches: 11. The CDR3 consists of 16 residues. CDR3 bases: TGTGCCAGCAGCTTGGCGGGACTAGCCTCCTCGGATGAGCAGTACTTC. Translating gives CASSLAGLASSDEQYF.